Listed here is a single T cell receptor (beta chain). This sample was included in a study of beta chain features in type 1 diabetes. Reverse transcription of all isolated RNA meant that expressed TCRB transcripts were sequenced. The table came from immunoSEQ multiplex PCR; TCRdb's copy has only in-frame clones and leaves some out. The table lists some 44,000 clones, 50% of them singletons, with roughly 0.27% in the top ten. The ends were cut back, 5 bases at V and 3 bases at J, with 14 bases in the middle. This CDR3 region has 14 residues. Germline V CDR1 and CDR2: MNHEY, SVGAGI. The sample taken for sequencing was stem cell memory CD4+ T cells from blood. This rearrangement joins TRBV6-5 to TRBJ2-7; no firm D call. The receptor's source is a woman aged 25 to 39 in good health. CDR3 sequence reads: CASSAYVGSYEQYF. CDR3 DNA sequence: TGTGCCAGCAGTGCGTATGTGGGCAGCTACGAGCAGTACTTC.